The source of this T cell receptor beta chain is a study of OX40 agonist ivuxolimab in advanced cancers. Clones were read by immunoSEQ multiplex PCR, and TCRdb kept only the in-frame ones, dropping some. The sample shows around 76,000 clones, about 87% of them seen only once. Regarding this clone: Its antigen remains unidentified.

Points from the study as a whole: At 0.1 to 3.0 mg/kg, clonal expansion of CD4+ and CD8+ blood T cells had occurred by week 6.

The length of the CDR3 is 16 residues. V was trimmed by 4 bases and J by 0 bases, leaving 14 bases between them. Germline V gene sequence: CDR1 SNHLY, CDR2 FYNNEI. V usage is TRBV2 and J usage is TRBJ2-3, with D tentatively TRBD1 or TRBD2 (5 bases each). The sequencing here drew on CD4+ or CD8+ T cells sorted from blood, taken in a trial of the OX40 agonist ivuxolimab. This clonotype originated in an adult with an advanced solid tumor such as melanoma, head and neck, liver or kidney cancer. DNA of the CDR3: TGTGCCAGCAGTGGGTGGGGACCCCTTAGCACAGATACGCAGTATTTT. It codes for CASSGWGPLSTDTQYF. Based on the CDR3 plus reference TRBV2 and TRBJ2-3, the full variable domain is EPEVTQTPSHQVTQMGQEVILRCVPISNHLYFYWYRQILGQKVEFLVSFYNNEISEKSEIFDDQFSVERPDGSNFTLKIRSTKLEDSAMYFCASSGWGPLSTDTQYFGPGTRLTVL.